This entry is about one TCR beta chain. No antigen is known for it. This sample is part of a study of shared clonotypes between healthy human individuals. The assay was immunoSEQ multiplex PCR, and TCRdb's table has in-frame clones only and misses some. Among millions of clones, over 85% were seen once, and the ten largest hold over 0.12%. Overall study results and limits: Donors were few, which limited the genetic and exposure-history diversity represented. Inspection by rarefaction showed sorted-subset sequencing to be incomplete despite large depth.

Sequenced sample: naive CD4+ T cells sorted from blood. Described subset: CD45RA+ positively selected. The sequence came from a man aged 18-30 years in good health.

This CDR3 is CASSYSGGSSNEQFF. The CDR3 nucleotides read TGTGCCAGCAGTTACTCCGGGGGCAGTTCCAATGAGCAGTTCTTC. V usage is TRBV6-6 and J usage is TRBJ2-1, with D perhaps given as TRBD1 or TRBD2 (6 bases each). This CDR3 is built from 15 residues. In germline, CDR1 is MNHNY, CDR2 SVGAGI (reference sequence). V dropped 0 bases and J dropped 6 bases, with 12 bases sitting between them.